Listed below are T cell receptor beta chains from one sample, sequenced in a study of T cell responses to AZD1222 COVID-19 vaccine. Using immunoSEQ multiplex PCR, the repertoire was profiled, and TCRdb retains in-frame clones only, with some absent. The sample comprises around 200,000 clones, over 85% of which are singletons, and 3.5% to 5% rests with the top ten. Sequenced material: peripheral blood, taken on day 0 of AZD1222 vaccination. All receptors derive from an adult in good health. CDR3s include the opening cysteine and the closing phenylalanine or tryptophan. Fields, in order: clone size, V gene, D gene, J gene, CDR3 protein, CDR3 DNA. A D gene is named only where the DNA matches it firmly. The size of a clone is reported for some rows only, either as once, few or many, or as a class for expanded clones.

NA	TRBV2	TRBD1	TRBJ2-7	CASNLPLREGATYEQYF	TGTGCCAGCAACCTCCCCCTCCGAGAGGGGGCGACCTACGAGCAGTACTTC
NA	TRBV5-4	TRBD1	TRBJ2-5	CASSVRDRPRETQYF	TGTGCCAGCAGCGTGCGGGACAGGCCAAGGGAGACCCAGTACTTC
NA	TRBV27	TRBD1	TRBJ2-7	CASRPGTGMFDEQYF	TGTGCCAGCAGACCCGGGACAGGGATGTTCGACGAGCAGTACTTC
NA	TRBV5-1	TRBD1	TRBJ2-5	CASSFTGGQETQYF	TGCGCCAGCAGCTTTACAGGGGGACAAGAGACCCAGTACTTC
once	TRBV28	NA	TRBJ1-4	CASRELGHGDGEEKLFF	TGTGCCAGCCGAGAGCTCGGACATGGGGATGGAGAGGAAAAACTGTTTTTT
NA	TRBV4-1	NA	TRBJ1-6	CASSQEDRYNSPLHF	TGCGCCAGCAGCCAAGAAGACAGGTATAATTCACCCCTCCACTTT
NA	TRBV12-3/TRBV12-4	TRBD1	TRBJ1-2	CASSLAEGQANTF	TGTGCCAGCAGTTTAGCGGAGGGACAGGCAAACACCTTC
NA	TRBV13	NA	TRBJ1-1	CASSLVLGVKSFTEAFF	TGTGCCAGCAGCTTAGTTCTGGGAGTTAAAAGTTTCACTGAAGCTTTCTTT
NA	TRBV18	NA	TRBJ1-5	CASSLSRVLDNQPQHF	TGTGCCAGCTCACTCTCACGGGTCTTGGACAATCAGCCCCAGCATTTT
once	TRBV5-1	NA	TRBJ2-2	CASSSPVGGANTGELFF	TGCGCCAGCAGCTCCCCTGTGGGAGGAGCGAACACCGGGGAGCTGTTTTTT
NA	TRBV29-1	NA	TRBJ2-5	CSVEDMRIQETQYF	TGCAGCGTTGAAGATATGAGAATTCAAGAGACCCAGTACTTC
NA	TRBV2	NA	TRBJ1-5	CASRDNLPIQPQHF	TGTGCCAGCAGGGACAATCTGCCAATTCAGCCCCAGCATTTT
once	TRBV19	NA	TRBJ2-7	CASSIVGLAYEQYF	TGTGCCAGTAGTATAGTAGGGCTGGCCTACGAGCAGTACTTC
NA	TRBV4-1	NA	TRBJ2-1	CASSQGPSLQGNEQFF	TGCGCCAGCAGCCAAGGACCCTCCCTACAGGGAAATGAGCAGTTCTTC
NA	TRBV18	NA	TRBJ1-2	CASSQLEVRGYGYTF	TGTGCCAGCTCACAATTAGAGGTTCGGGGCTATGGCTACACCTTC
NA	TRBV5-1	NA	TRBJ1-1	CASSPRVQGNTEAFF	TGCGCCAGCAGCCCGAGGGTTCAGGGTAACACTGAAGCTTTCTTT
NA	TRBV7-9	TRBD1	TRBJ1-1	CASSLGQGSAEAFF	TGTGCCAGCAGCTTAGGACAGGGTAGCGCTGAAGCTTTCTTT
once	TRBV3-1/TRBV3-2	NA	TRBJ1-1	CASSQFTGSLAAFF	TGTGCCAGCAGCCAATTCACAGGTTCACTAGCGGCTTTCTTT
NA	TRBV7-2	NA	TRBJ1-4	CASSSNGPSNEKLFF	TGTGCCAGCAGCTCAAACGGACCATCCAATGAAAAACTGTTTTTT
NA	TRBV7-9	TRBD1	TRBJ2-1	CASSSGQATGEQFF	TGTGCCAGCAGCTCGGGACAGGCCACGGGTGAGCAGTTCTTC
NA	TRBV18	TRBD1	TRBJ1-1	CASSLRTGGLTEAFF	TGTGCCAGCTCACTTAGGACAGGGGGCCTCACTGAAGCTTTCTTT
NA	TRBV4-1	TRBD1	TRBJ1-3	CASATGDFSSTIYF	TGCGCCAGCGCAACAGGGGATTTCTCCAGCACCATATATTTT
once	TRBV6-5	TRBD1	TRBJ1-2	CASNTGGAGYGYTF	TGTGCCAGCAACACAGGGGGCGCAGGGTATGGCTACACCTTC
few	TRBV2	NA	TRBJ2-7	CASSDSKGHEQYF	TGTGCCAGCAGCGACTCGAAAGGCCACGAGCAGTACTTC
NA	TRBV12-3/TRBV12-4	NA	TRBJ1-5	CASSFVNQPQHF	TGTGCCAGCAGTTTCGTAAATCAGCCCCAGCATTTT
once	TRBV7-2	NA	TRBJ2-1	CASSHGRGGYNEQFF	TGTGCCAGCAGCCACGGCCGGGGCGGGTACAATGAGCAGTTCTTC
once	TRBV14	NA	TRBJ2-1	CASRKGASGYNEQFF	TGTGCCAGCAGAAAGGGGGCTAGCGGTTACAATGAGCAGTTCTTC
NA	TRBV2	NA	TRBJ1-1	CASEANTEAFF	TGTGCCAGCGAGGCCAACACTGAAGCTTTCTTT
NA	TRBV5-4	TRBD2	TRBJ2-7	CASSLTSGYEQYF	TGTGCCAGCAGCTTGACTAGCGGCTACGAGCAGTACTTC
NA	TRBV7-2	NA	TRBJ2-7	CASSGQGPWYEQYF	TGTGCCAGCAGCGGCCAAGGACCTTGGTACGAGCAGTACTTC
NA	TRBV2	NA	TRBJ2-2	CARKRDRFTGELFF	TGTGCCAGAAAGCGGGACAGGTTCACCGGGGAGCTGTTTTTT
NA	TRBV4-2	TRBD1	TRBJ1-6	CASSQDVTGGSYNSPLHF	TGTGCCAGCAGCCAAGACGTAACAGGGGGCTCCTATAATTCACCCCTCCACTTT
NA	TRBV6-1	NA	TRBJ1-3	CASSEAGSGNTIYF	TGTGCCAGCAGTGAAGCGGGGAGCGGAAACACCATATATTTT
NA	TRBV5-8	NA	TRBJ1-3	CASSLVSGTGNTIYF	TGTGCCAGCAGCTTGGTATCCGGCACGGGAAACACCATATATTTT
NA	TRBV6-5	NA	TRBJ1-3	CASSYGTVGNTIYF	TGTGCCAGCAGTTACGGGACTGTCGGAAACACCATATATTTT
NA	TRBV12-5	NA	TRBJ1-6	CASGFGVGPNSPLHF	TGTGCTAGTGGTTTTGGAGTAGGCCCGAATTCACCCCTCCACTTT
NA	TRBV3-1/TRBV3-2	NA	TRBJ2-2	CASSIPIAGSGELFF	TGTGCCAGCAGCATTCCCATAGCAGGGTCCGGGGAGCTGTTTTTT
NA	TRBV12-5	NA	TRBJ1-1	CASGLGWVNTEAFF	TGTGCTAGTGGTTTGGGGTGGGTGAACACTGAAGCTTTCTTT
NA	TRBV15	TRBD2	TRBJ2-3	CATSSDLSSGFTDTQYF	TGTGCCACCAGCAGTGATTTGTCTAGCGGGTTCACAGATACGCAGTATTTT
NA	TRBV6-1	TRBD1	TRBJ1-1	CASSEAPKFFADREAFF	TGTGCCAGCAGTGAGGCCCCAAAGTTTTTTGCGGACAGGGAAGCTTTCTTT
NA	TRBV11-2	NA	TRBJ2-5	CASSPYGGRETQYF	TGTGCCAGCAGCCCTTATGGGGGCAGGGAGACCCAGTACTTC
large	TRBV3-1/TRBV3-2	TRBD1	TRBJ1-6	CASSPRTGGKNSPLHF	TGTGCCAGCAGCCCCCGGACAGGGGGAAAAAATTCACCCCTCCACTTT
NA	TRBV18	TRBD2	TRBJ2-7	CASSPPSGSGRSYEQYF	TGTGCCAGCTCACCACCTTCGGGTAGCGGGCGTTCCTACGAGCAGTACTTC
NA	TRBV7-9	NA	TRBJ1-5	CASSLTGHSSNQPQHF	TGTGCCAGCAGCTTGACTGGACATTCTAGCAATCAGCCCCAGCATTTT
NA	TRBV19	NA	TRBJ1-2	CASSIITAAVNYTF	TGTGCCAGTAGTATAATAACGGCAGCCGTTAACTACACCTTC
once	TRBV3-1/TRBV3-2	NA	TRBJ2-5	CASSPRTGQETQYF	TGTGCCAGCAGCCCGCGCACAGGGCAAGAGACCCAGTACTTC
NA	TRBV5-8	TRBD1	TRBJ1-5	CASSLRGLRGQPQHF	TGTGCCAGCAGCTTGAGGGGGCTGAGGGGTCAGCCCCAGCATTTT
NA	TRBV28	NA	TRBJ1-2	CSTQPPPWGQSPTNYGYTF	TGTTCTACGCAACCCCCTCCCTGGGGCCAAAGTCCAACTAACTATGGCTACACCTTC
once	TRBV19	NA	TRBJ1-5	CASLEWGSNQPQHF	TGTGCCAGCCTAGAATGGGGAAGCAATCAGCCCCAGCATTTT
NA	TRBV6-5	NA	TRBJ1-1	CASSYWENTEAFF	TGTGCCAGCAGTTATTGGGAGAACACTGAAGCTTTCTTT
NA	TRBV5-6	TRBD1	TRBJ1-5	CASSFWTGHQPQHF	TGTGCCAGCAGCTTTTGGACAGGGCATCAGCCCCAGCATTTT
NA	TRBV6-5	NA	TRBJ2-2	CASSYSMVGDTGELFF	TGTGCCAGCAGTTACTCGATGGTGGGGGACACCGGGGAGCTGTTTTTT
NA	TRBV25-1	NA	TRBJ1-1	CASSDSGRSEAFF	TGTGCCAGCAGTGATTCGGGCAGGTCCGAAGCTTTCTTT
NA	TRBV5-1	TRBD1	TRBJ2-7	CASSFTGGVPYEQYF	TGCGCCAGCAGCTTTACAGGGGGCGTCCCCTACGAGCAGTACTTC
NA	TRBV27	NA	TRBJ1-3	CASSISRGDTIYF	TGTGCCAGCAGTATAAGCAGGGGAGACACCATATATTTT